Below, 18 T cell receptor beta chains from the same sample are listed, as sequenced in a study of control samples from healthy donors and cancer patients. This table comes from immunoSEQ multiplex PCR, and its TCRdb copy is limited to in-frame clones, with some not included. The table records some 100,000 clones, roughly nine tenths of them present only once. Sequencing was performed on blood. These TCRs come from a woman aged 45-59 years in good health.

This clone was found a few times. This rearrangement joins TRBV7-2 to TRBJ1-1; 8 bases are a match to TRBD1. Trimming removed 3 bases from V and 4 bases from J; junction bases left unmatched: 7. The CDR3 contains 15 residues. Per the germline V gene, CDR1 is SGHTA and CDR2 is FQGNSA. The CDR3 DNA reads TGTGCCAGCAGCTTGAGTTCGCAGGGGGCCACTGAAGCTTTCTTT. Residues: CASSLSSQGATEAFF. The entire variable domain, with the rest obtained from reference TRBV7-2 and TRBJ1-1, is as follows: GAGVSQSPSNKVTEKGKDVELRCDPISGHTALYWYRQSLGQGLEFLIYFQGNSAPDKSGLPSDRFSAERTGGSVSTLTIQRTQQEDSAVYLCASSLSSQGATEAFFGQGTRLTVV.

V is TRBV7-3 and J is TRBJ2-6, with TRBD1 identical over 7 bases. Germline CDR1 reads SGHTA; CDR2 reads FQGTGA. Germline trimming cut 4 bases from V and 0 bases from J; bases unmatched to any gene: 6. This CDR3 is built from 17 residues. The CDR3 sequence is CASSSTGQYSGANVLTF. The CDR3 region has the DNA TGTGCCAGCAGCTCGACGGGACAGTACTCTGGGGCCAACGTCCTGACTTTC. The entire variable domain, with the rest obtained from reference TRBV7-3 and TRBJ2-6, is as follows: GAGVSQTPSNKVTEKGKYVELRCDPISGHTALYWYRQSLGQGPEFLIYFQGTGAADDSGLPNDRFFAVRPEGSVSTLKIQRTERGDSAVYLCASSSTGQYSGANVLTFGAGSRLTVL.

The chain recombines TRBV18 with TRBJ1-1; possible D gene TRBD1, 6 bases. V lost 2 bases to trimming and J lost 0 bases, with 13 bases between them. Germline values: CDR1 KGHSH, CDR2 LQKENI. The CDR3 is made up of 16 amino acids. This CDR3 is CASSPASDRLNTEAFF. The CDR3 bases are TGTGCCAGCTCACCAGCGTCGGACAGATTGAACACTGAAGCTTTCTTT.

The chain joins TRBV3-1 (or the pseudogene TRBV3-2) to TRBJ1-1, with a tentative D call TRBD1 (6 bases). The CDR3 loop spans 14 amino acids. The V and J ends lost 1 base and 11 bases respectively, with 17 bases between them. From germline, CDR1 is LGHDT and CDR2 YNNKEL (reference sequence). Written as DNA, the CDR3 is TGTGCCAGCAGCCAAGTTACAAGGGGGGTGAACGCTTTCTTT. Its protein is CASSQVTRGVNAFF.

The CDR3 loop is CASSFRQETEAFF. Written as DNA, the CDR3 is TGTGCCAGCAGTTTCAGGCAGGAGACTGAAGCTTTCTTT. The chain employs TRBV6-2 or TRBV6-3 and TRBJ1-1; D unclear. Germline V lookup: CDR1 MNHEY, CDR2 SVGEGT. Trimming removed 4 bases at V and 5 bases at J, with 11 bases between. The CDR3 contains 13 residues.

This clone was observed a single time. V and J are TRBV6-5 and TRBJ1-5; possibly TRBD1 for D (6 bases). Germline V gives CDR1 MNHEY, CDR2 SVGAGI. Trimming removed 6 bases at V and 0 bases at J, with 12 bases between. The CDR3 is 15 amino acids. CDR3 sequence reads: CASSPDRTSNQPQHF. The CDR3 region has the DNA TGTGCCAGCAGCCCCGACAGGACTAGCAATCAGCCCCAGCATTTT.

The CDR3 sequence is CASSQQNRFSDTQYF. The DNA for the CDR3 is TGTGCCAGCAGCCAACAAAACAGGTTTTCAGATACGCAGTATTTT. The chain combines TRBV4-2 with TRBJ2-3; possible D gene TRBD1, 5 bases. V lost 2 bases, J lost 4 bases, and 13 bases lay in between. The CDR3 has 15 amino acids. Per germline, CDR1 LGHNA and CDR2 YNFKEQ.

The rearrangement uses TRBV2 and TRBJ1-6; D possibly corresponds to TRBD1 (5 bases). This CDR3 is built from 14 residues. V lost 5 bases, J lost 7 bases, and 12 bases lay in between. Per germline, CDR1 SNHLY and CDR2 FYNNEI. The CDR3 spells CASSRDWKNSPLHF. CDR3 sequence (DNA): TGTGCCAGCAGTCGGGACTGGAAGAATTCACCCCTCCACTTT.

About this clone itself: At one end, the junction sequence differs from germline, possibly due to a read error. The J gene is TRBJ1-6, the V gene TRBV2; D is unresolved. Germline V gives CDR1 SNHLY, CDR2 FYNNEI. This CDR3 comprises 14 residues. CDR3 sequence reads: CTSSGQTYNSPLHF. Here the CDR3 DNA reads TGTACCAGCAGTGGGCAGACCTATAATTCACCCCTCCACTTT.

CDR3 coding DNA: TGTGCCAGCAGCTCGTACAGTGAAGCTTTCTTT. It specifies CASSSYSEAFF. This chain joins TRBV7-2 and TRBJ1-1, with D unclear. The CDR3 is made up of 11 amino acids. Germline V gene data show CDR1 as SGHTA and CDR2 as FQGNSA. V was shortened by 4 bases and J by 7 bases, with 7 bases between the two germline ends.

The chain recombines TRBV4-1 with TRBJ2-4; the match to TRBD1 covers 11 bases. J gave up 6 bases and V 4 bases, and 8 bases lay outside the gene matches. Per the germline V gene, CDR1 is MGHRA and CDR2 is YSYEKL. CDR3 length: 16 residues. CDR3 DNA sequence: TGCGCCAGCAGCCCACCGGACAGGGGGCGAGGAAACATTCAGTACTTC. Translated: CASSPPDRGRGNIQYF.

The chain couples TRBV2 to TRBJ2-5, with TRBD2 as a possible D gene (5 bases). The CDR3 consists of 11 residues. Germline CDR1 SNHLY, CDR2 FYNNEI. The V gene lost 7 bases and the J gene lost 3 bases, with 6 bases spanning the gap. The CDR3 DNA reads as TGTGCCAGCAAGACTAAAGAGACCCAGTACTTC. As protein: CASKTKETQYF.

The chain joins TRBV27 to TRBJ1-2, with D hard to call. The CDR3 is 15 residues long. The germline CDR1 and CDR2 sequences are MNHEY and SMNVEV (reference sequence). V was clipped by 2 bases and J by 2 bases, with 12 bases between them. The CDR3 spells CASSLGGLLNYGYTF. CDR3 DNA sequence: TGTGCCAGCAGTTTAGGTGGACTACTGAACTATGGCTACACCTTC.

The chain recombines TRBV2 with TRBJ2-1; 8 nucleotides align to TRBD1. The germline V gene has CDR1 SNHLY and CDR2 FYNNEI. V gave up 5 bases and J gave up 1 base; unmatched junction bases: 4. The CDR3 length is 15 residues. In nucleotides, the CDR3 is TGTGCCAGCAGTCCTGACAGGGGATCCTACAATGAGCAGTTCTTC. The encoded protein is CASSPDRGSYNEQFF.

V and J are TRBV2 and TRBJ1-1; 10 nucleotides match TRBD1. J lost 7 bases, V lost 6 bases, and 8 bases had no gene match. The CDR3 spans 14 residues. Germline V gene data show CDR1 as SNHLY and CDR2 as FYNNEI. CDR3 DNA sequence: TGTGCCAGCAGCTCGGACAGGGGGTTAGGTGAAGCTTTCTTT. It encodes CASSSDRGLGEAFF.

The table lists this clone with a few counts. CDR3 sequence: CASSSGLAGGLYEQYF. CDR3 in DNA: TGTGCCAGCAGCTCCGGACTAGCGGGAGGTCTCTACGAGCAGTACTTC. The chain recombines TRBV9 with TRBJ2-7; TRBD2 agrees at 14 bases. Germline V gene sequence: CDR1 SGDLS, CDR2 YYNGEE. V was clipped by 4 bases and J by 3 bases; unmatched bases: 6. This CDR3 is built from 16 residues. The complete variable domain, with remaining parts taken from reference TRBV9 and TRBJ2-7, reads DSGVTQTPKHLITATGQRVTLRCSPRSGDLSVYWYQQSLDQGLQFLIQYYNGEERAKGNILERFSAQQFPDLHSELNLSSLELGDSALYFCASSSGLAGGLYEQYFGPGTRLTVT.

Here the CDR3 DNA reads TGTGCCAGCAGCTCCTCCGGCGGGAGTGCCTACGAGCAGTACTTC. As protein: CASSSSGGSAYEQYF. V usage is TRBV7-2 and J usage is TRBJ2-7; 7 bases match TRBD2. The CDR3 spans 15 residues. V shed 4 bases, J shed 2 bases, and the junction held 8 bases outside the gene matches. CDR1 and CDR2 from the germline V gene are SGHTA and FQGNSA.

This clone was seen a few times. The V gene is TRBV2, the J gene TRBJ1-5; D not certain. The germline V gene has CDR1 SNHLY and CDR2 FYNNEI. CDR3 size: 12 residues. Trimming cost V 8 bases and J 1 base, with 6 bases left between them. The CDR3: CASGRSNQPQHF. The CDR3 DNA follows: TGTGCCAGCGGACGAAGCAATCAGCCCCAGCATTTT.